This entry describes one TCR beta chain. The antigen is unknown. Because the CDR3's place on the DNA is in doubt, the DNA is left out and the CDR3 is given as listed by TCRdb. The data are from a study of CD8+CD57+ T cells in acquired aplastic anemia. Study in general: Across the sorted CD4+ and CD8+ cells, DNA amounts averaged about 3.1 ug. Overall study findings and caveats: Patients had twenty-nine CD8+ CDR3 sequences in common with controls (the shared set).

The patients chosen for sequencing had shown expansion of CD8+CD57+ cells (detected by flow cytometry). All patients had severe acquired aplastic anemia. Receipt of therapy had not occurred in any patient by the time of blood sampling. TCR beta VDJ and CDR3 were profiled, and genomic DNA was the template. From the reads, TCRdb called clonotypes with MiXCR, one entry per CDR3 protein. The table includes 250,000 to 300,000 distinct CDR3 sequences, approximately 60% detected once. Source material: sorted CD4+, CD8+, or CD8+CD57+ T cells (not recorded which) from PBMCs. The sequence derives from a human donor with aplastic anemia.

This chain's CDR3 is CSALRVGTGSFF. The chain combines TRBV20-1 with TRBJ1-1; the D call TRBD1 from the table was never checked on the DNA. Looked up from germline, CDR1 is DFQATT and CDR2 is SNEGSKA (reference sequence). The CDR3 length is 12 residues, termini included.